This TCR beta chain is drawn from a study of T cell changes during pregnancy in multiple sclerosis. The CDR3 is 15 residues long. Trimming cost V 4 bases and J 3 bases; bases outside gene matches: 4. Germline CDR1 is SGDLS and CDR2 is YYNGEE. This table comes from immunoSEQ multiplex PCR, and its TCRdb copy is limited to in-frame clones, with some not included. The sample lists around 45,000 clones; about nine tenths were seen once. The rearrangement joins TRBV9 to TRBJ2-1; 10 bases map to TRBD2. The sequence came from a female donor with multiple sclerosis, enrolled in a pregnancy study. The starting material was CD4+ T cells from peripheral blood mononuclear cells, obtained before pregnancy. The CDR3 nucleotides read TGTGCCAGCAGCATCGGGACTAGCGACTACAATGAGCAGTTCTTC. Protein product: CASSIGTSDYNEQFF.